The TCR beta chain described here comes from a study of Graves' ophthalmopathy and Graves' hyperthyroidism. The PBMCs originated from over 9 ml of fresh peripheral blood. This CDR3 contains 14 residues. Germline V CDR1 and CDR2: MGHDK, SYGVNS. V was pared by 8 bases and J by 3 bases, with 16 bases between. This clonotype was recorded at least ten times. The antigen remains unidentified. The authors amplified TCR beta CDR3 regions, and they did so from RNA transcripts for repertoire sequencing. RT-PCR was first run with HTBI primers, then multiplex PCR in a second round. TCRdb passed the multiplex PCR reads through MiXCR, listing each CDR3 protein once. Among 500,000 to 800,000 distinct CDR3 sequences listed, approximately 39% were seen once. Study-level results: Blood also contained most of the expanded thyroid clonotypes above 0.001 frequency.

V usage is TRBV25-1 and J usage is TRBJ1-1, with D perhaps matching TRBD1 (6 bases). This TCR was recovered from an adult man with Graves' ophthalmopathy. The sequenced material came from peripheral blood. CDR3 nucleotide sequence: TGTGCCAGCGTTGCCGGGGGCGCGCACACTGAAGCTTTCTTT. The encoded protein is CASVAGGAHTEAFF. The whole variable domain, remainder taken from reference TRBV25-1 and TRBJ1-1, is EADIYQTPRYLVIGTGKKITLECSQTMGHDKMYWYQQDPGMELHLIHYSYGVNSTEKGDLSSESTVSRIRTEHFPLTLESARPSHTSQYLCASVAGGAHTEAFFGQGTRLTVV.